Presented here are 27 T cell receptor beta chains from one specimen sequenced in a study of T cells in tuberculosis. TCRdb's copy holds only in-frame clones and misses some; the assay was immunoSEQ multiplex PCR. The table has about 88,000 clones, approximately 90% seen once; the top ten hold approximately 2%. Thawed, overnight-rested PBMC were stained with GMM-loaded CD1B tetramer, viability dye and anti-CD3, then sorted. C32 glucose monomycolate from Rhodococcus equi was loaded onto the CD1B tetramers. The specimen was CD1b-GMM tetramer-negative cells sorted from PBMCs. These receptors came from an adult woman with latent tuberculosis.

This clone was seen a single time. The chain carries TRBV6-1 and TRBJ2-3, with D perhaps matching TRBD1 (6 bases). The CDR3 sequence is 16 residues long. V lost 2 bases and J 2 bases, leaving 14 bases between the germline ends. Per the germline V gene, CDR1 is MNHNS and CDR2 is SASEGT. The CDR3 protein is CASSESGATVTDTQYF. CDR3 bases: TGTGCCAGCAGTGAATCAGGGGCGACCGTCACAGATACGCAGTATTTT.

The chain joins TRBV5-1 to TRBJ2-5; 10 bases align to TRBD2. This CDR3 comprises 16 residues. Trimming took 1 base from V and 2 from J; bases not matched to a gene: 5. The germline gives CDR1 SGHRS, CDR2 YFSETQ. The CDR3 is CASSLSPSGGQETQYF. DNA of the CDR3: TGCGCCAGCAGCTTGAGTCCTAGCGGGGGACAAGAGACCCAGTACTTC. The full variable domain, rest sourced from reference TRBV5-1 and TRBJ2-5, is KAGVTQTPRYLIKTRGQQVTLSCSPISGHRSVSWYQQTPGQGLQFLFEYFSETQRNKGNFPGRFSGRQFSNSRSEMNVSTLELGDSALYLCASSLSPSGGQETQYFGPGTRLLVL.

The chain joins TRBV10-3 to TRBJ2-1; TRBD2 might be the D (7 bases). V gave up 0 bases and J gave up 10 bases, with 10 bases separating them. CDR1 and CDR2 from the germline V gene are ENHRY and SYGVKD. The CDR3 is 13 amino acids. CDR3 sequence (DNA): TGTGCCATCAGTGAGTCGAGGGGGGGAGAGCAGTTCTTC. This gives the protein CAISESRGGEQFF.

Details on this clone: Other DNA sequences in the sample encode the same CDR3. The chain employs TRBV5-1 and TRBJ2-1; 12 nucleotides line up with TRBD1. Germline assignment: CDR1 SGHRS and CDR2 YFSETQ. The CDR3 is 15 residues long. The trim removed 6 bases at V and 5 bases at J, leaving 6 bases unmatched. This CDR3 reads CASKRGQGANNEQFF. The CDR3 DNA is TGCGCCAGCAAACGGGGACAGGGGGCGAACAATGAGCAGTTCTTC.

The chain carries TRBV7-3 and TRBJ2-2; 10 bases are shared with TRBD2. Trimming removed 6 bases from V and 6 bases from J; junction bases left unmatched: 7. Germline V gene sequence: CDR1 SGHTA, CDR2 FQGTGA. There are 15 residues in the CDR3. The CDR3 here is CASSRQGLAAGELFF. The DNA of the CDR3 is TGTGCCAGCAGTCGACAAGGACTAGCGGCCGGGGAGCTGTTTTTT.

The chain links TRBV19 to TRBJ1-4; 8 bases match TRBD1. The CDR3 loop spans 15 amino acids. Germline trimming cut 6 bases from V and 5 bases from J; bases unmatched to any gene: 8. Germline CDR1 LNHDA, CDR2 SQIVND (reference sequence). CDR3 nucleotides: TGTGCCAGTAGCCGAAGGACAGGGAACAATGAAAAACTGTTTTTT. It codes for CASSRRTGNNEKLFF.

The count of this clone is one. The chain couples TRBV7-2 to TRBJ1-3, with D unresolved. Trimming removed 5 bases at V and 4 bases at J, with 6 bases between. Germline-derived CDR1 and CDR2 are SGHTA and FQGNSA. This CDR3 is 12 amino acids long. As DNA, the CDR3 is TGTGCCAGCAGCCCACAAGGAAACACCATATATTTT. Translating it yields CASSPQGNTIYF.

The CDR3 DNA is TGTGCCAGCAGCTTGTTTGCAGGGTCCTACGAGCAGTACGTC. Amino acids: CASSLFAGSYEQYV. The chain joins TRBV5-6 to TRBJ2-7; possibly TRBD1 for D (5 bases). Germline-derived CDR1 and CDR2 are SGHDT and YYEEEE. The V and J ends lost 1 base and 1 base respectively, with 9 bases between them. CDR3 length: 14 amino acids.

The J gene is TRBJ2-5, the V gene TRBV15; 7 nucleotides match TRBD2. V shed 2 bases and J 7 bases; nucleotides not matched to a gene: 4. The CDR3 is 13 amino acids. Germline V CDR1 and CDR2: LNHNV, YYDKDF (reference sequence). In DNA, the CDR3 is TGTGCCACCAGCAGACCCGGGGGGTCGACCCAGTACTTC. It translates to CATSRPGGSTQYF.

The chain couples TRBV2 to TRBJ2-1; 12 bases fit TRBD1. Trimming removed 7 bases from V and 2 bases from J; junction bases left unmatched: 6. CDR1 is SNHLY and CDR2 is FYNNEI in the germline V gene. CDR3 length equals 16 residues. CDR3 in DNA: TGTGCCAGCAAGACGGGGACAGGGGGCACCTACAATGAGCAGTTCTTC. Amino acids: CASKTGTGGTYNEQFF.

The J gene is TRBJ2-5, the V gene TRBV4-1, with D tentatively TRBD1 (6 bases). This CDR3 is built from 16 residues. Germline CDR1 reads MGHRA; CDR2 reads YSYEKL. V was trimmed by 0 bases and J by 2 bases, leaving 13 bases between them. CDR3 loop: CASSQETWTVQETQYF. CDR3 DNA: TGCGCCAGCAGCCAAGAGACCTGGACAGTACAAGAGACCCAGTACTTC.

The chain is built from TRBV29-1 and TRBJ1-2, with D unresolved. Germline loops: CDR1 SQVTM, CDR2 ANQGSEA. Trimming took 0 bases from V and 3 from J, leaving 11 bases between them. There are 14 residues in the CDR3. CDR3: CSVEDLRADYGYTF. The CDR3 bases are TGCAGCGTTGAAGATCTGAGGGCTGACTATGGCTACACCTTC.

This clone was observed a single time. Other DNA variants within this sample encode the same CDR3. This chain's CDR3 is CASSYGQGLLYEQYF. Here the CDR3 DNA reads TGTGCCAGCAGTTACGGACAGGGGTTGTTGTACGAGCAGTACTTC. The rearrangement links TRBV5-4 to TRBJ2-7, with 9 bases fitting TRBD1. This CDR3 spans 15 amino acids. In germline, CDR1 is SGHNT, CDR2 YYREEE (reference sequence). V was clipped by 5 bases and J by 4 bases; unmatched bases: 10.

This chain connects TRBV5-6 to TRBJ2-1, with 7 bases aligning to TRBD1. The CDR3 spans 15 residues. Germline V CDR1 and CDR2: SGHDT, YYEEEE. Trimming cost V 3 bases and J 8 bases; bases outside gene matches: 11. The CDR3 bases are TGTGCCAGCAGCTCGACAGGGAGAAGTGAGGATGAGCAGTTCTTC. This translates into CASSSTGRSEDEQFF.

The chain joins TRBV7-9 to TRBJ2-1, with 11 bases matching TRBD1. V dropped 5 bases and J dropped 8; count of bases not matched to a gene: 8. Germline V gene data show CDR1 as SEHNR and CDR2 as FQNEAQ (reference sequence). The CDR3 runs 15 residues. This CDR3 is CASSTRTGGGDEQFF. The CDR3 nucleotides read TGTGCCAGCAGCACCCGGACAGGGGGCGGCGATGAGCAGTTCTTC.

The chain employs TRBV10-3 and TRBJ1-2; 7 bases fit TRBD1. Germline CDR1 reads ENHRY; CDR2 reads SYGVKD. V lost 11 bases to trimming and J lost 7 bases; unmatched junction nucleotides: 13. This CDR3 is 13 amino acids long. The CDR3 reads CAAHPRGRGGYTF. In nucleotides, the CDR3 is TGTGCCGCCCACCCTAGGGGGCGCGGTGGCTACACCTTC.

The V gene is TRBV5-1, the J gene TRBJ2-1, with 7 bases aligning to TRBD2. Germline lookup yields CDR1 SGHRS and CDR2 YFSETQ. Trimming at V came to 0 bases and at J to 2 bases, leaving 5 bases not matched to a gene. This CDR3 contains 16 residues. The CDR3 loop reads CASSLGGEGPYNEQFF. CDR3 nucleotide sequence: TGCGCCAGCAGCTTGGGCGGGGAGGGGCCCTACAATGAGCAGTTCTTC.

The chain has TRBV27 and TRBJ1-4, with 7 bases lining up with TRBD1. The CDR3 consists of 17 residues. Losses at the gene ends were 3 bases for V and 10 bases for J; bases not matched to a gene: 17. Germline loops: CDR1 MNHEY, CDR2 SMNVEV (reference sequence). The CDR3 sequence: CASSLAGGSGQARKLFF. CDR3 bases: TGTGCCAGCAGTTTGGCAGGGGGAAGTGGCCAAGCCCGAAAACTGTTTTTT.

The CDR3 DNA sequence: TGTGCCAGCAGCATCCGACTAGCCGGGACCCAGTACTTC. This gives the protein CASSIRLAGTQYF. The chain recombines TRBV7-6 with TRBJ2-5, with 7 positions matching TRBD2. Germline V gives CDR1 SGHVS, CDR2 FNYEAQ. The CDR3 consists of 13 residues. V dropped 5 bases and J dropped 7; count of bases not matched to a gene: 7.

The CDR3 protein is CASGGAGGFTGELFF. In nucleotides, the CDR3 is TGTGCTAGTGGTGGAGCGGGGGGTTTTACCGGGGAGCTGTTTTTT. The chain is built from TRBV12-5 and TRBJ2-2; TRBD2 aligns across 9 bases. V shed 5 bases and J 5 bases; nucleotides not matched to a gene: 6. CDR3 length: 15 amino acids. CDR1 LGHNT and CDR2 FRNRAP come from the germline V gene. The full variable domain, with the rest looked up from reference TRBV12-5 and TRBJ2-2, is DARVTQTPRHKVTEMGQEVTMRCQPILGHNTVFWYRQTMMQGLELLAYFRNRAPLDDSGMPKDRFSAEMPDATLATLKIQPSEPRDSAVYFCASGGAGGFTGELFFGEGSRLTVL.

In DNA, the CDR3 is TGTGCCAGCAGCCCTATGATAGGACAGGGGAATTCACCCCTCCACTTT. Its protein is CASSPMIGQGNSPLHF. The rearrangement joins TRBV5-6 to TRBJ1-6, with 9 bases identical to TRBD1. Trimming removed 4 bases from V and 7 bases from J; junction bases left unmatched: 9. The germline V gene encodes CDR1 SGHDT and CDR2 YYEEEE. CDR3 length: 16 amino acids.

The V call is TRBV18, the J call TRBJ1-5; D call uncertain. Germline V gene sequence: CDR1 KGHSH, CDR2 LQKENI. CDR3 length: 12 amino acids. V was clipped by 6 bases and J by 9 bases, with 12 bases between them. The CDR3: CASSPDPGPQHF. The CDR3 DNA reads TGTGCCAGCTCGCCCGACCCGGGGCCCCAGCATTTT.

V is TRBV6-1 and J is TRBJ2-5; no firm D call. Trimming pared 8 bases from V and 3 bases from J, leaving 10 bases between. The CDR3 totals 12 residues. Germline lookup yields CDR1 MNHNS and CDR2 SASEGT. CDR3 nucleotide sequence: TGTGCCAGCCGCACAGAAAAAGAGACCCAGTACTTC. Its translation is CASRTEKETQYF.

V and J are TRBV7-2 and TRBJ2-1; 8 bases match TRBD1. Germline lookup yields CDR1 SGHTA and CDR2 FQGNSA. CDR3 length: 15 amino acids. Unmatched junction bases numbered 6, after V lost 5 bases and J lost 3 bases. CDR3: CASSTRDRLYNEQFF. DNA of the CDR3: TGTGCCAGCAGCACCCGGGACAGGCTCTACAATGAGCAGTTCTTC.

The rearrangement links TRBV12-5 to TRBJ1-1, with D unresolved. Germline V gene sequence: CDR1 LGHNT, CDR2 FRNRAP. This CDR3 comprises 12 residues. V was trimmed by 3 bases and J by 6 bases, leaving 8 bases between them. In DNA form, the CDR3 reads TGTGCTAGTGGTTTTTTCCTTTCTGAAGCTTTCTTT. This encodes CASGFFLSEAFF.

The chain combines TRBV10-3 with TRBJ1-1; no clear D gene. The ends were cut back, 0 bases at V and 0 bases at J, with 8 bases in the middle. CDR1 is ENHRY and CDR2 is SYGVKD in the germline V gene. CDR3 length equals 15 residues. CDR3 amino acids: CAISESSSMNTEAFF. The CDR3 DNA reads TGTGCCATCAGTGAGTCTTCAAGCATGAACACTGAAGCTTTCTTT.

This clone has only one observation. The chain joins TRBV14 to TRBJ2-7; 7 bases match TRBD1. V was clipped by 4 bases and J by 4 bases; unmatched bases: 16. Germline CDR1 and CDR2: SGHDN and FVKESK. The CDR3 length is 17 residues. The CDR3 nucleotides read TGTGCCAGCAGCCGGGAAGGGGGCGGTCTGTGGAGGTACGAGCAGTACTTC. This encodes CASSREGGGLWRYEQYF. Drawing the rest from reference TRBV14 and TRBJ2-7, the complete variable domain is EAGVTQFPSHSVIEKGQTVTLRCDPISGHDNLYWYRRVMGKEIKFLLHFVKESKQDESGMPNNRFLAERTGGTYSTLKVQPAELEDSGVYFCASSREGGGLWRYEQYFGPGTRLTVT.